This is a list of T cell receptor beta chains from one sample in a study of monozygotic twins with inflammatory bowel disease. After re-calling the 5' RACE reads, TCRdb lists one entry per CDR3 protein, DNA absent. This sample's clone table lists approximately 420,000 distinct CDR3 sequences. The sample consisted of blood. The receptors were gathered from a human donor with ulcerative colitis or Crohn's disease, or a healthy co-twin of an affected twin (not recorded which). The CDR3 runs from the conserved cysteine through the conserved F or W.

CASSLTQGSGGYTF | TRBJ1-2 | TRBV7-6
CASSLIGHPANEQFF | TRBJ2-1 | TRBV5-1
CASSSEGFSAGELFF | TRBJ2-2 | TRBV28
CASSSKPTISGNTIYF | TRBJ1-3 | TRBV5-1
CASSFGNTGPNSPLHF | TRBJ1-6 | TRBV7-9
CASSFSGVGSGANVLTF | TRBJ2-6 | TRBV11-2
CASSPDVGQSFYEQYF | TRBJ2-7 | TRBV18
CSARGVRPSEQYF | TRBJ2-7 | TRBV20-1
CAIGTSGKGAYNEQFF | TRBJ2-1 | TRBV10-3
CASSLGGLAGTYEQYF | TRBJ2-7 | TRBV7-2
CATSDLRGLDTQYF | TRBJ2-3 | TRBV24-1
CASVGRGATRHEQFF | TRBJ2-1 | TRBV2
CSAREGSSYNSPLHF | TRBJ1-6 | TRBV20-1
CASSQPRDSKDQNNEQFF | TRBJ2-1 | TRBV5-1
CSVAAGLDEAFF | TRBJ1-1 | TRBV29-1
CASSPGQGAAAAFF | TRBJ1-1 | TRBV5-1
CASSIRGYNEQFF | TRBJ2-1 | TRBV19
CASSPKHNTGELFF | TRBJ2-2 | TRBV18
CASSYSGGDTEAFF | TRBJ1-1 | TRBV6-2/TRBV6-3
CASSMTDNQETQYF | TRBJ2-5 | TRBV19
CASSLGQISNQPQHF | TRBJ1-5 | TRBV28
CASSPNERGGQFF | TRBJ2-1 | TRBV5-1
CASSFWREDSYEQYF | TRBJ2-7 | TRBV28
CASSGRAQQYF | TRBJ2-3 | TRBV7-9
CAAKTGTARPGSNQPQHF | TRBJ1-5 | TRBV6-4
CAISGGGGADTQYF | TRBJ2-3 | TRBV10-3
CASSPLGIGNLHYEQYF | TRBJ2-7 | TRBV18
CASSSGGHIEKLFF | TRBJ1-4 | TRBV27
CASSQERAANEKLFF | TRBJ1-4 | TRBV4-1
CASSPYLKTGGLETQYF | TRBJ2-5 | TRBV4-1
CASCRLAGVTEQFF | TRBJ2-1 | TRBV7-2
CASSLGRGEEDEQFF | TRBJ2-1 | TRBV12-3/TRBV12-4
CAWSAPPTETYNSPLHF | TRBJ1-6 | TRBV30
CASSLAGAPIDTQYF | TRBJ2-3 | TRBV6-1
CSAAQGVKLFF | TRBJ1-4 | TRBV20-1
CSARVGDFNFNYGYTF | TRBJ1-2 | TRBV20-1
CATSRDRTAQGYEQYF | TRBJ2-7 | TRBV15